This TCR beta chain was sequenced in a study of CD8+ T cells in alopecia areata. Looking at the study overall: The drug, oral tofacitinib, was given to treated patients at 5 to 10 mg twice daily. General observations from the study: While patients received tofacitinib, many expanded lesional clones remained present in scalp and blood. Tofacitinib significantly brought down scalp clonality and expanded CD8+ clones among top 100.

Of note for this clone: Its antigen is still unknown.

cDNA serving as the sequencing template came from extracted, reverse transcribed RNA. This table comes from immunoSEQ multiplex PCR, and its TCRdb copy is limited to in-frame clones, with some not included. The sample has a few hundred thousand clones, 60% seen once; the top ten hold 0.75% to 0.95%. Treatment: oral pan-JAK inhibitor, 5-10 mg twice daily. Germline trimming cut 4 bases from V and 9 bases from J; bases unmatched to any gene: 7. The length of the CDR3 is 13 residues. Per the germline V gene, CDR1 is SQVTM and CDR2 is ANQGSEA. The clonotype originates from a human donor with alopecia areata. The specimen comprised CD4+ T cells sorted from blood, sampled around week 54, from a patient treated with tofacitinib. The V and J genes are TRBV29-1 and TRBJ2-1; 9 positions agree with TRBD1. The CDR3 DNA reads TGCAGCGTTGCCAGGGACAGGGTTTCTGAGCAGTTCTTC. The encoded protein is CSVARDRVSEQFF.